What follows is one T cell receptor (beta chain) and its context. The sample comes from a study of blood T cell repertoires in COVID-19. At the level of the study: The study drew acute and convalescent COVID-19 samples from the United States, Italy and Spain. The cDNA or gDNA used as material had been derived from T cells, B-cell-depleted T cells, or PBMCs.

Trimming took 1 base from V and 12 from J; bases not matched to a gene: 9. CDR1 and CDR2 from the germline V gene are SGHRS and YFSETQ. This CDR3 comprises 14 residues. Authors' processing steps: Using reference gene primer amplification, nucleated cell counts were estimated. Clones were read by immunoSEQ multiplex PCR, and TCRdb kept only the in-frame ones, dropping some. The DNA gave D and trimming, while V, J and clone size come from that table. The sample lists some 170,000 clones; roughly 86% were seen once. The chain employs TRBV5-1 and TRBJ2-7; 11 nucleotides align to TRBD2. The specimen was peripheral blood. The source of this sequence is a woman aged 45-59 years with acute or convalescent COVID-19. In nucleotides, the CDR3 is TGCGCCAGCAGCTTGAAGGGACTAGCGGACCGTTTGTACTTC. Encoded protein: CASSLKGLADRLYF.